This T cell receptor (beta chain) was found in a study of cytomegalovirus exposure and HLA in healthy donors (TCRdb year 2017). Study-wide context: An earlier analysis of approximately 640 of the donors reported approximately 290 Gb of sequence data and roughly 100 million unique TCR beta sequences from 150 million to 200 million T cells. Donor age, sex, ethnicity and CMV serostatus were compiled alongside the repertoire data. To decide whether each TCR beta V gene segment behaved as functional or pseudogenic, an earlier analysis of some 570 of the donors relied on high-throughput TCR beta sequencing. A later genetic analysis took genome-wide SNP genotypes for about 65% of the 666 donors and used that subset as a discovery cohort. Among the approximately 400 genotyped donors, about 85% belonged to the genetic ancestry cluster associated with self-reported Caucasian donors. To study patterns of TCR occurrence, a later analysis re-analyzed previously published TCR beta repertoires from hundreds of donors and added high-resolution HLA genotyping. The T cell repertoires of 700 or so subjects were profiled by immunosequencing and related to cytomegalovirus serostatus. In the later analysis, no new phenotypic data were used to find candidate immune exposures; instead, reliance was placed on TCR beta sequences and their occurrence across donors. On average, roughly 240,000 unique TCR beta nucleotide sequences were sequenced per donor among about 400 genotyped donors of the cohort, with approximately 18% of those sequences being non-productive. About 5 DR-DQ haplotypes were handled as single units for association and clustering, since linkage in the cohort was strong. High-throughput TCR immunosequencing, statistical association of individual TCRs with disease status, and machine learning were combined to predict cytomegalovirus infection status. The number of donors typed differed by locus, with about 629-640 for A, B, C, DRB1 and DQB1, over 500 for DQA1, 600 to 610 for DPA1, and some 440 for DPB1. All discovery cohort repertoires had been generated using a single sequencing platform. An early release that covered some 640 HLA-typed donors contained approximately 300 gigabases of sequencing data and about 84 million unique TCR sequences. The study aimed to test whether cataloging public T cell receptors could reveal signatures of past pathogen exposure. HLA typing included class I and class II loci at four-digit resolution. A separate validation cohort of 100 to 150 different subjects was used in addition to the 666-subject first cohort. Study-wide conclusions, independent of this receptor: According to the authors, the approach could potentially be generalized to other disease states and immunological phenotypes. In a later genetic analysis, fewer N-insertions in productive TCRs were reported among donors in an Asian-associated ancestry cluster than the approximately 710-donor mean. The study gave a list of more than 150 TCR beta chains associated with cytomegalovirus. In an earlier analysis of about 600 of the donors, most TCR beta V segments appeared in productive rearrangements about 87% or about 30% of the time, broadly matching IMGT annotations. A later analysis reported that several top co-occurrence clusters appeared linked to parvovirus B19, influenza, CMV and Epstein-Barr virus. A further reported finding was that TCR beta sequences accurately predicted the HLA-A and HLA-B alleles for most subjects in the first cohort. Some IMGT-functional V segments, including TRBV6-2 and TRBV6-3, could not be distinguished by the 87-base-pair reads and were therefore excluded. The classifier was reported to diagnose cytomegalovirus status with high specificity and sensitivity in both the original cohort and the validation cohort. According to a later analysis, TCR association rates differed among HLA loci, with DRB1 alleles showing the most associated TCRs and HLA-C alleles showing the fewest. When HLA alleles, especially DR and DQ, strongly co-occurred, TCR associations were difficult to assign to individual alleles. A few of the identified cytomegalovirus-associated TCR beta chains were confirmed in vitro to be specific for cytomegalovirus antigens. A cluster of highly shared sequence variants was judged likely to be a technical artifact of the sequencing pipeline. A later analysis found that most CMV-associated TCR beta chains appeared HLA-restricted, with HLA associations seemingly driven largely by CMV exposure. Compared with equally common non-associated chains, HLA-associated TCR beta chains in a later analysis were more clonally expanded and had lower generation probabilities. In this cohort, only TCR beta chains were sequenced, and detectable features were limited by the absence of alpha or paired-chain data. V-gene and J-gene trimming of TCR beta chains was associated with a missense DCLRE1C variant in a later genetic analysis, and the association was replicated in an independent cohort. Fewer than 20 rarely observed V segments, including chromosome 9 orphons, were excluded from the earlier analysis of about 610 of the donors because counts were too low. Specific HLA alleles were associated with 15,000 to 20,000 TCR beta sequences at a false discovery rate of 0.05 in a later analysis. Correlated functional status among segregating V segments might reflect linkage disequilibrium, but an unknown experimental factor could not be ruled out. Presence/absence analyses assumed roughly uniform sequencing depth across donors, an assumption that may not hold. HLA typing was unavailable for some donors at each locus, so association tests used only the typed subset. CMV serostatus was the only immune exposure information available for the cohort. Most TCR sequences were seen in very few donors, while some public TCRs were found in many individuals.

Reading the germline V gene (reference sequence) gives CDR1 LNHDA and CDR2 SQIVND. Inclusive of the bounding cysteine and phenylalanine, the CDR3 is 14 residues long. Here the CDR3 DNA is all that survives: 42 bases in frame from base 1. V is pruned by 4 bases and J by 1 base, leaving 2 bases of the junction without a gene match. As regards this clone: There is no known antigen for this receptor. Nothing much larger sits one base from this clone, and base qualities are not available.

The library was built by means of the immunoSEQ multiplex PCR assay. The multiplex PCR relied on a mix of 60 forward primers for TCR Vbeta segments and 13 reverse primers for TCR Jbeta segments. Amplification of the CDR3 region of rearranged TCR beta genes was performed with a multiplex PCR assay on genomic DNA. Amplified TCR beta libraries were sequenced as 87-base-pair reads on the Illumina HiSeq System. The published analysis was carried out like this. In a later analysis, approximately 74 million unique TCR beta chains were counted across the roughly 610 repertoires, and roughly 10 million of these chains were shared by at least two donors. To remove PCR and sequencing errors, raw reads were error-corrected and collapsed into unique sequences using a nearest-neighbor algorithm that merged closely related sequences. V, D and J gene segments were assigned by aligning CDR3 sequences to IMGT reference sequences. For a sequence to be retained, a match of at least six nucleotides to both a V gene segment and a J gene segment was required. Rearrangements were called productive when the CDR3 lacked stop codons and stayed in frame with V and J; all others were non-productive. CDR3 was defined by IMGT convention, running from the second conserved V-encoded cysteine to the conserved J-encoded phenylalanine. The earlier analysis of 500 to 600 of the donors excluded sequences that lacked an unambiguous match to a single V gene segment. In an earlier analysis of several hundred of the donors, V segments were called functional above 56.7% productive rearrangements and were called segregating when the between-donor standard deviation exceeded 5%. To diagnose cytomegalovirus status from the catalog of TCR beta chain sequences, a statistical classification framework was built. In a later analysis, V and J genes were assigned by comparing TCR nucleotide sequences against IMGT/GENE-DB human TR gene sequences. A later analysis assigned CDR3 sequences and most-parsimonious VDJ recombination scenarios with the TCRdist pipeline. In a later analysis, each TCR beta chain was defined by its CDR3 amino acid sequence together with its V-gene family, and reads without a unique V-gene family were excluded. To address suspected cross-contamination and a sequencing artifact, a later analysis removed 592 highly shared, low-generation-probability nucleotide sequences. In a later analysis, a clonal expansion index was calculated for each public chain from normalized within-repertoire ranks of inferred template counts. In a later analysis, generation probabilities were computed using a VDJ recombination model fitted to out-of-frame rearrangements, and the results were checked against IGoR. A later analysis scored TCR-TCR, TCR-HLA and TCR-CMV co-occurrence with hypergeometric tests, applying a repertoire-size bias correction to TCR pairs. In a later analysis, false discovery rates were estimated by permuting HLA or CMV assignments 20 times. In a later analysis, co-occurring TCRs were grouped using DBSCAN, and TCRdist sequence similarity was added for clustering within HLA-allele-positive subsets. Repertoires with fewer than 30,000 or more than 120,000 public chains were left out of co-occurrence clustering, as were about five repertoires with anomalous nucleotide sharing. TCRdb mirrors the immuneACCESS table, restricted to in-frame sequences. Some clones are absent from its copies; in checked studies, under half trace to an unresolved V gene, and the reason for the others is unknown. Clone size and the V and J calls come from that table; the DNA yielded D and trimming. Present in this sample are some 120,000 clones, roughly two thirds of which were seen just once. The top ten constitute around 1.6% of the sample.

The cohort consisted of 600 to 700 healthy bone marrow donors. At the time of sampling, every cohort member was nominally healthy, though immune exposures that went unrecorded were likely present. The donor tested CMV seropositive and was one of the 289 seropositive cohort members. Every donor gave a peripheral blood sample, and the peripheral blood mononuclear cells from that sample were used for TCR beta sequencing. The Qiagen DNeasy Blood Extraction Kit was used to extract genomic DNA from the blood cell samples. This TCR came from a man younger than 40 in good health and CMV-seropositive. The V gene is TRBV19 and the J gene is TRBJ2-7, and 9 junctional nucleotides match TRBD2. The sequenced material came from PBMCs. The sequenced DNA: TGTGCCAGTAGTAACCTAGCGGGATCCTACGAGCAGTACTTC. This encodes CASSNLAGSYEQYF.